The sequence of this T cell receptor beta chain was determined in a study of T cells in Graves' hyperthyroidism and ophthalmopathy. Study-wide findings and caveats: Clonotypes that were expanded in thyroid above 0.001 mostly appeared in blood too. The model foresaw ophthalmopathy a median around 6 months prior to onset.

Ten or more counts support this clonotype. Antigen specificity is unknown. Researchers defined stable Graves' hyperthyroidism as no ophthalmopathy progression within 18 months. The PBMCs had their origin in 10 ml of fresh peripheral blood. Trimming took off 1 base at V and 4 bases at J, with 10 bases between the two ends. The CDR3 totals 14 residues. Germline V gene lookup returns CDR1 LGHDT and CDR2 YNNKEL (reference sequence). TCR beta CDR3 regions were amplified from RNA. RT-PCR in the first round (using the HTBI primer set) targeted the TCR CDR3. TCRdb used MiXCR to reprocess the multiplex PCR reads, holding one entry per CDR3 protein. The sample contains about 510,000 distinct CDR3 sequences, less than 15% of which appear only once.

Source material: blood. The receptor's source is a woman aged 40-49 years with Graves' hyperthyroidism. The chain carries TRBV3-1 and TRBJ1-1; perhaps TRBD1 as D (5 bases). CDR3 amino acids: CASSQVEGATEAFF. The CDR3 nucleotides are TGTGCCAGCAGCCAAGTTGAAGGGGCCACTGAAGCTTTCTTT. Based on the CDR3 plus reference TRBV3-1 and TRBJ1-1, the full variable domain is DTAVSQTPKYLVTQMGNDKSIKCEQNLGHDTMYWYKQDSKKFLKIMFSYNNKELIINETVPNRFSPKSPDKAHLNLHINSLELGDSAVYFCASSQVEGATEAFFGQGTRLTVV.